This T cell receptor beta chain was sequenced in a study of Ad26.COV2.S vaccination and SARS-CoV-2 variants. Across the whole study: Intramuscularly, Ad26.COV2.S was given either once or twice, 56 days apart.

As for treatment: some 19 received Ad26.COV2.S at low or high dose, single or two shots; about 5 received placebo; per-sample allocation not given. Material that was analyzed had been drawn on day 63 after the first vaccine or placebo injection. In this sample, this clone turned up a few times. Other DNA sequences of this sample code for an identical CDR3. The germline V and J ends were trimmed by 6 bases and 4 bases, with 9 bases remaining between them. The germline V gene has CDR1 MDHEN and CDR2 SYDVKM. CDR3 length equals 13 residues. Only in-frame clones appear in the TCRdb table, and some are missing; sequencing was by immunoSEQ multiplex PCR. The data hold about 400,000 clones, with over 75% observed a single time.

This clonotype was sampled from a person between 18 and 65 years old who received the Ad26.COV2.S COVID-19 vaccine or a placebo. The sample consisted of peripheral blood, taken in a trial of Ad26.COV2.S vaccine versus placebo. This sequence joins TRBV28 and TRBJ2-2, with D possibly TRBD1 on 6 matching bases. The CDR3 reads CASRRGTTGELFF. The CDR3, as DNA: TGTGCCAGCAGGAGGGGGACCACCGGGGAGCTGTTTTTT.